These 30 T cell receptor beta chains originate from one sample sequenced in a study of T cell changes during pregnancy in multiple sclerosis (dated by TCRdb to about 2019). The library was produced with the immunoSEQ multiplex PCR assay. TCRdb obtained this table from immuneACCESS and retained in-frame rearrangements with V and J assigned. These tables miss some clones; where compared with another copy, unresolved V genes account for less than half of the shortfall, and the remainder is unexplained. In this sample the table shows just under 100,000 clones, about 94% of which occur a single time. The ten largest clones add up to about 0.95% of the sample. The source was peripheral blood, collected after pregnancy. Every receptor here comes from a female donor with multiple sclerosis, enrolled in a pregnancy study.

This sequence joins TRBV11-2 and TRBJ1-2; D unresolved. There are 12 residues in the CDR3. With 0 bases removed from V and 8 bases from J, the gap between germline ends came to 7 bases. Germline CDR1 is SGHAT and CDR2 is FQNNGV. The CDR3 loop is CASSLDGGGYTF. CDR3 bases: TGTGCCAGCAGCTTAGATGGCGGGGGCTACACCTTC.

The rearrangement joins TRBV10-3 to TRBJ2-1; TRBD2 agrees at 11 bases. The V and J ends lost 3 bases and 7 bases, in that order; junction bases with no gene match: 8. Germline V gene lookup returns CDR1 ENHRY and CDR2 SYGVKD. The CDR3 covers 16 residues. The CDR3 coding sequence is TGTGCCATCAGTGACCAGACTAGCGGGACTGGAAATGAGCAGTTCTTC. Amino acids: CAISDQTSGTGNEQFF.

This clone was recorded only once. The CDR3 DNA follows: TGTGCCAGCAGTGCTCAGGGGAGTCGCGAGCAGTACTTC. It is translated as CASSAQGSREQYF. The V and J genes are TRBV27 and TRBJ2-7; D may be TRBD1 (6 bases). This CDR3 has 13 residues. Trimming left V 5 bases short and J 6 bases short, with 14 bases between. Per germline, CDR1 MNHEY and CDR2 SMNVEV (reference sequence).

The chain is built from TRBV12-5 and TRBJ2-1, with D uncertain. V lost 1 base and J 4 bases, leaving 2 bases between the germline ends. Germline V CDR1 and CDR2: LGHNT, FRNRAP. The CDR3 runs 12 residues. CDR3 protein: CASGLAYNEQFF. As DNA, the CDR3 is TGTGCTAGTGGTTTGGCTTACAATGAGCAGTTCTTC.

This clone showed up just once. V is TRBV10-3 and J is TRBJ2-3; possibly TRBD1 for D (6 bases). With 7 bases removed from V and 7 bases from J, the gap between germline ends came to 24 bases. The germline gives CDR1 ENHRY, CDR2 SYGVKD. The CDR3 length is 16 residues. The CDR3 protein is CAINKPGHPATYTQYF. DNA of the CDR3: TGTGCCATCAATAAGCCGGGACACCCAGCCACTTATACGCAGTATTTT.

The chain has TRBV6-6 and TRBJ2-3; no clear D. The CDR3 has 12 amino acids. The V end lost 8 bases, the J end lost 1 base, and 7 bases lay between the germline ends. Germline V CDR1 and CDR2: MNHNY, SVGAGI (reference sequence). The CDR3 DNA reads TGTGCCAGCTGCCGGGGCACAGATACGCAGTATTTT. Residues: CASCRGTDTQYF.

CDR3 residues: CASSRQTSRNTGELFF. CDR3 DNA: TGTGCCAGCAGCAGGCAGACTAGCCGGAACACCGGGGAGCTGTTTTTT. The V gene is TRBV11-2, the J gene TRBJ2-2, with 7 nucleotides matching TRBD2. Germline V gene data show CDR1 as SGHAT and CDR2 as FQNNGV. The CDR3 spans 16 residues. The junction had 7 bases not matched to a gene; V was cut back by 5 bases and J by 1 base. The entire variable domain, with the rest obtained from reference TRBV11-2 and TRBJ2-2, is as follows: EAGVAQSPRYKIIEKRQSVAFWCNPISGHATLYWYQQILGQGPKLLIQFQNNGVVDDSQLPKDRFSAERLKGVDSTLKIQPAKLEDSAVYLCASSRQTSRNTGELFFGEGSRLTVL.

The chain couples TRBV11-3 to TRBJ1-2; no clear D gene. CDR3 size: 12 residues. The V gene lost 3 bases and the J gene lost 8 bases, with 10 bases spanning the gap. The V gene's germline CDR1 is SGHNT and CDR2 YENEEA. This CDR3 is CASSLSGVGYTF. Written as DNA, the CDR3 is TGTGCCAGCAGCTTGTCCGGGGTCGGCTACACCTTC.

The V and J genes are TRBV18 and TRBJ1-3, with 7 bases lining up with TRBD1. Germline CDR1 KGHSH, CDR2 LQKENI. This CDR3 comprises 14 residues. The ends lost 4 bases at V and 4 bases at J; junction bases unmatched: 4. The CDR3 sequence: CASSQDRLGNTIYF. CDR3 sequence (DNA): TGTGCCAGCTCACAGGACAGGCTCGGAAACACCATATATTTT.

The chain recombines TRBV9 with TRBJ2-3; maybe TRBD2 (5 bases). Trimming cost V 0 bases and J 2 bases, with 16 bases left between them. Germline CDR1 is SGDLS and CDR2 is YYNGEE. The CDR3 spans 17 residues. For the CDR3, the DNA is TGTGCCAGCAGCGTAGAAGTAGGGCGGGCTTACACAGATACGCAGTATTTT. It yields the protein CASSVEVGRAYTDTQYF.

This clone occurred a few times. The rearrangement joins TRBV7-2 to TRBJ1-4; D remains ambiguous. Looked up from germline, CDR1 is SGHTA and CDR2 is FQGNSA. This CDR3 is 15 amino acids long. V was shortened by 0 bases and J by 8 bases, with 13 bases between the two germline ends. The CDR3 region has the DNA TGTGCCAGCAGCTTAGCGGCCCAGGCAGAGGAAAAACTGTTTTTT. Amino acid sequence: CASSLAAQAEEKLFF. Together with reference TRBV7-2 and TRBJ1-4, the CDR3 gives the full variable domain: GAGVSQSPSNKVTEKGKDVELRCDPISGHTALYWYRQSLGQGLEFLIYFQGNSAPDKSGLPSDRFSAERTGGSVSTLTIQRTQQEDSAVYLCASSLAAQAEEKLFFGSGTQLSVL.

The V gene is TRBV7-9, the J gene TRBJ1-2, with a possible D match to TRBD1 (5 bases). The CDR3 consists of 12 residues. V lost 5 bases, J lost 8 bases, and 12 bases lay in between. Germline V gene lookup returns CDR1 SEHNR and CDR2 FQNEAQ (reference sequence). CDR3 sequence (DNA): TGTGCCAGCAGCGGGACTTCAGACGGCTACACCTTC. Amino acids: CASSGTSDGYTF.

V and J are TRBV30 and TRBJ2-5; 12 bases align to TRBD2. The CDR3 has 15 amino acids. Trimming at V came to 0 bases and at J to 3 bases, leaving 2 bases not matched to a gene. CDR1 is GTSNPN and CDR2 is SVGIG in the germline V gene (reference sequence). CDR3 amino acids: CAWSVASGREETQYF. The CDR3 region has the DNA TGTGCCTGGAGTGTAGCTAGCGGGAGGGAAGAGACCCAGTACTTC.

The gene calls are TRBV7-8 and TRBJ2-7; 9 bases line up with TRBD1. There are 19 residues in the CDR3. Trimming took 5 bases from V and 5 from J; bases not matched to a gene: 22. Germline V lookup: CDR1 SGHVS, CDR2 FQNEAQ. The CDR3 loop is CASSAEQGASEGPTDEQYF. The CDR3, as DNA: TGTGCCAGCAGCGCCGAACAGGGGGCAAGTGAGGGGCCTACTGACGAGCAGTACTTC.

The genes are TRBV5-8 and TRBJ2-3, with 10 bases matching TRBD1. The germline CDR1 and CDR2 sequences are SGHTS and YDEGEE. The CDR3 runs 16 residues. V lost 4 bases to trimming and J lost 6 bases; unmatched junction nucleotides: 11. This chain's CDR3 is CASSTGTGVSTDTQYF. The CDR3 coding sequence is TGTGCCAGCAGCACCGGGACAGGGGTTTCCACGGATACGCAGTATTTT. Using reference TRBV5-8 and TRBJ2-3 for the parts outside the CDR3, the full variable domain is EAGVTQSPTHLIKTRGQQATLRCSPISGHTSVYWYQQALGLGLQFLLWYDEGEERNRGNFPPRFSGRQFPNYSSELNVNALELEDSALYLCASSTGTGVSTDTQYFGPGTRLTVL.

The CDR3: CASSFGTGYTEAFF. In DNA, the CDR3 is TGTGCCAGCAGCTTTGGGACAGGGTACACTGAAGCTTTCTTT. The V and J genes are TRBV11-2 and TRBJ1-1; 9 bases are a match to TRBD1. V lost 3 bases, J lost 3 bases, and 2 bases stayed unmatched. Looked up from germline, CDR1 is SGHAT and CDR2 is FQNNGV. This CDR3 has 14 amino acids.

DNA of the CDR3: TGTGCCAGCAGCCTCCCACAGGGCAATCAGCCCCAGCATTTT. Its protein is CASSLPQGNQPQHF. The rearrangement uses TRBV6-6 and TRBJ1-5; possible D gene TRBD1, 5 bases. The V and J ends lost 6 bases and 2 bases respectively, with 11 bases between them. Germline loops: CDR1 MNHNY, CDR2 SVGAGI (reference sequence). This CDR3 region has 14 residues.

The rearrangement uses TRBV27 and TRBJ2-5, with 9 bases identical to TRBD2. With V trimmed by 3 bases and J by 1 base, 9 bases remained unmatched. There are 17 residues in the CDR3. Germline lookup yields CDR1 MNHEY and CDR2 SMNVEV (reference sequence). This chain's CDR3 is CASSFRGREGRQETQYF. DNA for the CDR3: TGTGCCAGCAGTTTTCGTGGGCGGGAGGGCCGCCAAGAGACCCAGTACTTC.

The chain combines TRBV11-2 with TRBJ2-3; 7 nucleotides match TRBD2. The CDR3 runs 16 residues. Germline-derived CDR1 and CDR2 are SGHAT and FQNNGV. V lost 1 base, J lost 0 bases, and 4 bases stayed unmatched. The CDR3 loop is CASSLGGGTSTDTQYF. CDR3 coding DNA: TGTGCCAGCAGCTTAGGGGGGGGAACTAGCACAGATACGCAGTATTTT.

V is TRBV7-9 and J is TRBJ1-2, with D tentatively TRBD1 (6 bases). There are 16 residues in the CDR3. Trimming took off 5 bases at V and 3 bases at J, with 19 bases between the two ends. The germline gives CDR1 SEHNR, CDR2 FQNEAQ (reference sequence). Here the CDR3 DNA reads TGTGCCAGCAGCAGTGGTAATGGGGGGGGCTACTATGGCTACACCTTC. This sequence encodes CASSSGNGGGYYGYTF.

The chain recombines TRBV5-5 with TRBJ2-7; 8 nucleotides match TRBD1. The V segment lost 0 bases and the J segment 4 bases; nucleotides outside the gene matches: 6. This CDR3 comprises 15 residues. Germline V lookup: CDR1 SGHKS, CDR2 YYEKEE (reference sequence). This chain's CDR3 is CASSLGAGGGYEQYF. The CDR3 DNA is TGTGCCAGCAGCTTGGGAGCAGGGGGCGGGTACGAGCAGTACTTC.

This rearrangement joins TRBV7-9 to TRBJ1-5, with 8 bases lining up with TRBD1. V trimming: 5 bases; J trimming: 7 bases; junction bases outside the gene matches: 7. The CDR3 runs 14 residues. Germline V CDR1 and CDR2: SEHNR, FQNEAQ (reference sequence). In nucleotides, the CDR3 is TGTGCCAGCAGCCCCGCAGGGGGCCGCCAGCCCCAGCATTTT. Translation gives CASSPAGGRQPQHF.

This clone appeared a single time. CDR3 in amino acids: CASSLDSSGRINEQFF. CDR3 sequence (DNA): TGCGCCAGCAGCTTGGATTCTAGCGGGAGAATCAATGAGCAGTTCTTC. This chain connects TRBV5-1 to TRBJ2-1; 10 bases line up with TRBD2. The germline V gene has CDR1 SGHRS and CDR2 YFSETQ. V was clipped by 0 bases and J by 6 bases; unmatched bases: 6. This CDR3 comprises 16 residues. Full variable domain (remainder filled in from reference TRBV5-1 and TRBJ2-1): KAGVTQTPRYLIKTRGQQVTLSCSPISGHRSVSWYQQTPGQGLQFLFEYFSETQRNKGNFPGRFSGRQFSNSRSEMNVSTLELGDSALYLCASSLDSSGRINEQFFGPGTRLTVL.

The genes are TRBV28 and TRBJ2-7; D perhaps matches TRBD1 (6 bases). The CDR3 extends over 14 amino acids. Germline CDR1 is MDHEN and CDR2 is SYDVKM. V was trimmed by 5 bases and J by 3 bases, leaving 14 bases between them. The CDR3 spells CASSLLQGNYEQYF. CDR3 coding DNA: TGTGCCAGCAGTCTATTACAGGGAAACTACGAGCAGTACTTC.

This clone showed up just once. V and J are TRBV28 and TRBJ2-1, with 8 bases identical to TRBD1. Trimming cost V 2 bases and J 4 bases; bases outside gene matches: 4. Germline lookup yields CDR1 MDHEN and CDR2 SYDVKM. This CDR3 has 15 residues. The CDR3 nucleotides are TGTGCCAGCAGTTTAGCCGGGACAGGTTACAATGAGCAGTTCTTC. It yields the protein CASSLAGTGYNEQFF.

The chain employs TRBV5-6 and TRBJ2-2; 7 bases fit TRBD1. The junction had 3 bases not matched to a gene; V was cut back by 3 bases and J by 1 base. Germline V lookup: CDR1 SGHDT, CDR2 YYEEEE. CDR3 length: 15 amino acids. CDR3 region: CASSWRQGNTGELFF. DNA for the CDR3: TGTGCCAGCAGCTGGCGACAGGGGAACACCGGGGAGCTGTTTTTT.

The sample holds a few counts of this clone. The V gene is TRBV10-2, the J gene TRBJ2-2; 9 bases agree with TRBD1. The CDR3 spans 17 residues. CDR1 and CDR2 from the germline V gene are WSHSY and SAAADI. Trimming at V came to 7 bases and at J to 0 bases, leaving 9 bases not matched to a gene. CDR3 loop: CASISGQGEPNTGELFF. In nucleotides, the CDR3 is TGCGCCAGCATTTCGGGACAGGGTGAACCGAACACCGGGGAGCTGTTTTTT.

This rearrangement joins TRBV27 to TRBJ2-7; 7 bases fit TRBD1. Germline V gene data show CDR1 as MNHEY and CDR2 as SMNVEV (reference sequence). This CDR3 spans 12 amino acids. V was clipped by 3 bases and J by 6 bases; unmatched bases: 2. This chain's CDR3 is CASSFTGAEQYF. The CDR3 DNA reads TGTGCCAGCAGTTTCACAGGGGCCGAGCAGTACTTC.

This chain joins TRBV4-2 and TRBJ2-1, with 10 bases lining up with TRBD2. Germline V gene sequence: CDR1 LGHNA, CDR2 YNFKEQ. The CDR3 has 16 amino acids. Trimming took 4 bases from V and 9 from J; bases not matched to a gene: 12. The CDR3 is CASSPPGEREGGEQFF. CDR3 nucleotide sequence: TGTGCCAGCAGCCCCCCCGGGGAGCGGGAGGGCGGTGAGCAGTTCTTC.

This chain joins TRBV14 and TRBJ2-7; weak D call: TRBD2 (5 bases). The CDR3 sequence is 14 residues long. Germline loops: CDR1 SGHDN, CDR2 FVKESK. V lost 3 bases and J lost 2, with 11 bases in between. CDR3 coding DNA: TGTGCCAGCAGCCACCTCCGAGGGACCTACGAGCAGTACTTC. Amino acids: CASSHLRGTYEQYF.